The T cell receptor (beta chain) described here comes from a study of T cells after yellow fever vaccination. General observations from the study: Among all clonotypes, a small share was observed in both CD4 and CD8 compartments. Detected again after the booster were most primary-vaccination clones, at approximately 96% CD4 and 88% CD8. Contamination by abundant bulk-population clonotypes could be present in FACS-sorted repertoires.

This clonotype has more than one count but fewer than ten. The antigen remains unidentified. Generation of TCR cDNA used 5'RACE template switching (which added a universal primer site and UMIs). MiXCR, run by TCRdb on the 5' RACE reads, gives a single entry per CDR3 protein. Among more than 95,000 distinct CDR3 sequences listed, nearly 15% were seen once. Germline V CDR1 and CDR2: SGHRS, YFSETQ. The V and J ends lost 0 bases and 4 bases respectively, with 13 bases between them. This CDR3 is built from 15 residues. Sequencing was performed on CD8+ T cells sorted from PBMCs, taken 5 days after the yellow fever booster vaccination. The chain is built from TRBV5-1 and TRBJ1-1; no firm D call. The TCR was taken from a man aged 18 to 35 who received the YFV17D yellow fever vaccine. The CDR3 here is CASSLAVLSGTEAFF. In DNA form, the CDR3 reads TGCGCCAGCAGCTTGGCCGTACTGAGCGGCACTGAAGCTTTCTTT.